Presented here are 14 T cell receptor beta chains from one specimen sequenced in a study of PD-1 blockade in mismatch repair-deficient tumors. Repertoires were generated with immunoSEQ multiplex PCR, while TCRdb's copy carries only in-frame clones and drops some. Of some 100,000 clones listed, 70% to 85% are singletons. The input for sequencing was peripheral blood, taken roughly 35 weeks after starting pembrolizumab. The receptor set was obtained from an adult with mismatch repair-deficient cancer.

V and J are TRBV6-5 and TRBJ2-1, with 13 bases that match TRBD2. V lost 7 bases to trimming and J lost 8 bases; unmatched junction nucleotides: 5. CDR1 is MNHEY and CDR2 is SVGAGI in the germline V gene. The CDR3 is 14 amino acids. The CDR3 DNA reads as TGTGCCAGCAATAGACTAGCGGGAGGATATGAGCAGTTCTTC. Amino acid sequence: CASNRLAGGYEQFF.

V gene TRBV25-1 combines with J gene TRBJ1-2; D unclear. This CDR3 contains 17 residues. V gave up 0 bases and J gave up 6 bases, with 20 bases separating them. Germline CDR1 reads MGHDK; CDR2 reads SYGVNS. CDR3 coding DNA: TGTGCCAGCAGTGAATACTTTAGAGGGTCCCCGAGGGATGGCTACACCTTC. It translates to CASSEYFRGSPRDGYTF.

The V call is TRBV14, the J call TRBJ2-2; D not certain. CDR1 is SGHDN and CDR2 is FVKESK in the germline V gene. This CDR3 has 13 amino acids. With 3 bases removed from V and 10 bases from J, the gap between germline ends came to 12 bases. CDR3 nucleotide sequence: TGTGCCAGCAGCCAGAACCCGATAGCGGAGCTGTTTTTT. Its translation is CASSQNPIAELFF.

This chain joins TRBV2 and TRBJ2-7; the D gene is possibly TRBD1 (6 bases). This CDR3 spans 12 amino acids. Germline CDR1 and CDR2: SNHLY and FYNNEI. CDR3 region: CRKGTQLYEQYF. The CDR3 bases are TGTCGTAAAGGGACACAACTCTACGAGCAGTACTTC.

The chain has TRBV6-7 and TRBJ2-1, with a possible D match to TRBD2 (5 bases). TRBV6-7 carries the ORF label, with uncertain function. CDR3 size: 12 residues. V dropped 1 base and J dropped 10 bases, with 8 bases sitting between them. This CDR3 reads CASSYLLEEQFF. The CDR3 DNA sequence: TGTGCCAGCAGTTACTTACTAGAGGAGCAGTTCTTC.

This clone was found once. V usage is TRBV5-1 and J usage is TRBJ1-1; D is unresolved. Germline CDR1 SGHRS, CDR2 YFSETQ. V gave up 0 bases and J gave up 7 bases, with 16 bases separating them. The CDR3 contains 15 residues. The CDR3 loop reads CASSLGVPPPGEAFF. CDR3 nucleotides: TGCGCCAGCAGCTTGGGAGTCCCCCCACCGGGTGAAGCTTTCTTT.

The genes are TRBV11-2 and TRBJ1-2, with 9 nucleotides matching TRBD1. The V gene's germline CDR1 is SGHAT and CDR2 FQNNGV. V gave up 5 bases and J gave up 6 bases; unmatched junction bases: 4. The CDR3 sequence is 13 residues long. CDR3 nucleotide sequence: TGTGCCAGCAGCCTCGACAGGGGGGATGGCTACACCTTC. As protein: CASSLDRGDGYTF.

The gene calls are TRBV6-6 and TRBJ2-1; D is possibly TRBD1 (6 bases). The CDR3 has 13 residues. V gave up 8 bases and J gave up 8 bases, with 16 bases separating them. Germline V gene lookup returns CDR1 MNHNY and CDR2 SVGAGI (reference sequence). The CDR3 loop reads CASEQGLFDEQFF. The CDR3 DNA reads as TGTGCCAGCGAACAGGGATTATTCGATGAGCAGTTCTTC.

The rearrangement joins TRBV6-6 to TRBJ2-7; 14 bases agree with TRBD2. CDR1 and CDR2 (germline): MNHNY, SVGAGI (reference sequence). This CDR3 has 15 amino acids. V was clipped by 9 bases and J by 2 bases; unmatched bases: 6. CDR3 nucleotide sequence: TGTGCCAGTAACCCGGGACTAGCGGGAGCCTACGAGCAGTACTTC. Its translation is CASNPGLAGAYEQYF.

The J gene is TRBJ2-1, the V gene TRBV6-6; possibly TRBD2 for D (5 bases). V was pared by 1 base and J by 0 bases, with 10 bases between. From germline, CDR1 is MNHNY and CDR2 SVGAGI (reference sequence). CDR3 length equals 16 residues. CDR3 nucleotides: TGTGCCAGCAGTTACTTAGCGTATAGCTCCTACAATGAGCAGTTCTTC. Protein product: CASSYLAYSSYNEQFF.

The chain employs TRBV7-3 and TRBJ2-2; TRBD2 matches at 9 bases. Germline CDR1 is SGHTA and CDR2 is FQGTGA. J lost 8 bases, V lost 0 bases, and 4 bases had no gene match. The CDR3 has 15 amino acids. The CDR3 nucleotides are TGTGCCAGCAGCTTAACACCTAGCGGGAATGGGGAGCTGTTTTTT. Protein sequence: CASSLTPSGNGELFF.

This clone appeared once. CDR3 loop: CASSAPRASGRGYEQFF. CDR3 coding DNA: TGTGCCAGCAGCGCCCCAAGGGCTAGCGGGAGAGGGTATGAGCAGTTCTTC. V gene TRBV9 combines with J gene TRBJ2-1; 10 nucleotides agree with TRBD2. The CDR3 runs to 17 residues. Germline values: CDR1 SGDLS, CDR2 YYNGEE. The junction had 14 bases not matched to a gene; V was cut back by 3 bases and J by 8 bases.

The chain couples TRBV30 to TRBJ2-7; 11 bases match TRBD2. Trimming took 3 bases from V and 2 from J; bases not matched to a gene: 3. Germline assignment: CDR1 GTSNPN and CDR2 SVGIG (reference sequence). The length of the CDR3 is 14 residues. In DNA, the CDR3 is TGTGCCTGGAGACTAGCGGGAGTAACCTACGAGCAGTACTTC. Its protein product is CAWRLAGVTYEQYF.

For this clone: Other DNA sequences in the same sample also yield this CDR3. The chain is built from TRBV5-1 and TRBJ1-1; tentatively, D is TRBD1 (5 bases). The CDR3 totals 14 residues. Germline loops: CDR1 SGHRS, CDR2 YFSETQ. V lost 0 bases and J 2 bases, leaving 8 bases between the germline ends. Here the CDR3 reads CASSLGRGNTEAFF. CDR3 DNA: TGCGCCAGCAGCTTGGGAAGGGGCAACACTGAAGCTTTCTTT.